This T cell receptor (beta chain) was found in a study of glioma-infiltrating T cells after dendritic cell vaccination. Whole-study context: Treatment, given 2003 to 2012, was autologous tumor lysate-pulsed dendritic cell vaccination.

Trimming took 0 bases from V and 3 from J; bases not matched to a gene: 6. Germline V gene sequence: CDR1 SGHRS, CDR2 YFSETQ. CDR3 size: 16 residues. TCRdb's copy holds only in-frame clones and misses some; the assay was immunoSEQ multiplex PCR. The sample holds just over 95,000 clones; around three quarters are singletons and the top ten take around 5.4%. V is TRBV5-1 and J is TRBJ2-3; 8 positions agree with TRBD1. This specimen consisted of blood, obtained before dendritic cell vaccination. The clonotype was recovered from a human donor with glioblastoma. CDR3 bases: TGCGCCAGCAGCTTGGGGGCAGGGGGCTGGACAGATACGCAGTATTTT. This sequence encodes CASSLGAGGWTDTQYF.